This entry lists 7 T cell receptor beta chains sequenced from one sample in a study of shared clonotypes between healthy human individuals. Libraries were prepared by immunoSEQ multiplex PCR; TCRdb keeps only in-frame clonotypes and omits some of them. The table has just under 350,000 clones, 73% seen once; the top ten hold roughly 10%. Sequenced material: memory CD4+ T cells sorted from blood. As for subset: CD45RA-negative fraction. All receptors derive from a man aged 25 to 40 in good health.

This clone was counted a single time. One junction end does not reproduce the germline sequence, and a read error may be involved. V is TRBV10-2 and J is TRBJ2-7, with 11 nucleotides matching TRBD2. Per germline, CDR1 WSHSY and CDR2 SAAADI. The CDR3 sequence is 14 residues long. CDR3 sequence reads: CASGGLAGSSEQYF. CDR3 sequence (DNA): TGCGCCAGCGGTGGACTAGCGGGCTCCTCCGAGCAGTACTTC.

There are many counts of this clone. V is TRBV7-9 and J is TRBJ2-1; a possible D gene is TRBD1 (5 bases). The ends were cut back, 0 bases at V and 7 bases at J, with 13 bases in the middle. Germline CDR1 SEHNR, CDR2 FQNEAQ (reference sequence). The CDR3 runs to 15 residues. CDR3 residues: CASSLARVRANEQFF. CDR3 nucleotides: TGTGCCAGCAGCTTAGCCAGGGTAAGGGCTAATGAGCAGTTCTTC.

At least ten counts were recorded for this clone. The rearrangement uses TRBV13 and TRBJ2-2, with D perhaps TRBD1 (5 bases). Germline loops: CDR1 PRHDT, CDR2 FYEKMQ (reference sequence). V was cut by 2 bases and J by 7 bases, with 17 bases left in between. The CDR3 has 16 amino acids. As DNA, the CDR3 is TGTGCCAGCAGCTTACTACCGGTAGGGGCTGGCGGGGAGCTGTTTTTT. It translates to CASSLLPVGAGGELFF.

This clone has only one observation. V and J are TRBV7-2 and TRBJ1-5; 7 bases fit TRBD1. Germline CDR1 is SGHTA and CDR2 is FQGNSA. Trimming cost V 4 bases and J 9 bases; bases outside gene matches: 9. The CDR3 runs to 14 residues. DNA of the CDR3: TGTGCCAGCAGCTCGGGAGGGGGCGAAGGGCCCCAGCATTTT. This encodes CASSSGGGEGPQHF.

The CDR3 here is CASREGLDRGEQYF. The CDR3 DNA reads TGTGCCAGCAGAGAGGGATTGGACAGGGGCGAGCAGTACTTC. The chain is built from TRBV27 and TRBJ2-7; 9 bases are shared with TRBD1. V shed 6 bases, J shed 6 bases, and the junction held 9 bases outside the gene matches. CDR1 is MNHEY, CDR2 SMNVEV, per germline (reference sequence). The CDR3 loop spans 14 amino acids.

The CDR3: CASSPGTSPQFAGELFF. The CDR3 region has the DNA TGCGCCAGCAGCCCGGGGACTAGCCCACAATTCGCCGGGGAGCTGTTTTTT. The V and J genes are TRBV5-1 and TRBJ2-2; 9 bases line up with TRBD2. The CDR3 is 17 residues long. Germline-derived CDR1 and CDR2 are SGHRS and YFSETQ. After removal of 4 bases from V and 6 bases from J, the junction contained 13 bases not matched to a gene.

This clone has a single count. The chain carries TRBV6-5 and TRBJ2-1; TRBD1 matches 9 bases. The CDR3 is made up of 15 amino acids. Germline loops: CDR1 MNHEY, CDR2 SVGAGI. V shed 6 bases and J 3 bases; nucleotides not matched to a gene: 6. The DNA of the CDR3 is TGTGCCAGCAGATTACAGGGGGCTAACTACAATGAGCAGTTCTTC. The encoded protein is CASRLQGANYNEQFF.